These 18 T cell receptor beta chains share one sample of origin, sequenced in a study of PD-1 blockade in classical Hodgkin lymphoma. Sequenced by immunoSEQ multiplex PCR; TCRdb stores in-frame clones only, minus some. The sample holds under 60,000 clones, over 70% seen once. Relapses following autologous stem cell transplantation were seen in all patients, with brentuximab vedotin exposure varying. The material sequenced was peripheral blood mononuclear cells (PBMCs), taken at baseline. The origin of the receptors is a human donor with classical Hodgkin lymphoma.

V gene TRBV9 combines with J gene TRBJ2-7, with TRBD2 identical over 10 bases. Germline lookup yields CDR1 SGDLS and CDR2 YYNGEE. With V trimmed by 4 bases and J by 2 bases, 12 bases remained unmatched. The CDR3 runs 17 residues. The CDR3 DNA follows: TGTGCCAGCAGCCCTGGACTAGCGGCTAAAAGTCCCTACGAGCAGTACTTC. Amino acids: CASSPGLAAKSPYEQYF.

The chain combines TRBV4-1 with TRBJ1-2; the D is unclear. The V end lost 0 bases, the J end lost 4 bases, and 15 bases lay between the germline ends. CDR1 and CDR2 from the germline V gene are MGHRA and YSYEKL. There are 16 residues in the CDR3. The DNA for the CDR3 is TGCGCCAGCAGCCAAGATTATTACGTAGATTTCTATGGCTACACCTTC. Encoded protein: CASSQDYYVDFYGYTF.

This chain links TRBV11-3 with TRBJ2-1, with no clear D. CDR1 and CDR2 (germline): SGHNT, YENEEA. CDR3 length equals 12 residues. Between the trimmed V and J ends, which lost 2 bases and 5 bases, there was a span of 4 bases. The CDR3 here is CASSLMDNEQFF. In DNA form, the CDR3 reads TGTGCCAGCAGCTTAATGGACAATGAGCAGTTCTTC.

This chain connects TRBV5-1 to TRBJ1-4, with D possibly being TRBD1 (5 bases). The CDR3 spans 16 residues. Germline values: CDR1 SGHRS, CDR2 YFSETQ. V dropped 4 bases and J dropped 2 bases, with 15 bases sitting between them. DNA of the CDR3: TGCGCCAGCAGCGGCGGGGCTGCTAAGACTAATGAAAAACTGTTTTTT. Translating it yields CASSGGAAKTNEKLFF.

The chain is built from TRBV29-1 and TRBJ2-1; the D is unclear. The V gene lost 2 bases and the J gene lost 4 bases, with 6 bases spanning the gap. Germline lookup yields CDR1 SQVTM and CDR2 ANQGSEA. The CDR3 is made up of 12 amino acids. Here the CDR3 DNA reads TGCAGCGTTGAATTCGGGTACAATGAGCAGTTCTTC. Amino acids: CSVEFGYNEQFF.

V gene TRBV5-1 combines with J gene TRBJ2-1; maybe TRBD2 (5 bases). Germline values: CDR1 SGHRS, CDR2 YFSETQ. Trimming took off 4 bases at V and 0 bases at J, with 14 bases between the two ends. This CDR3 is 16 amino acids long. CDR3 amino acids: CASSPQAASSYNEQFF. The CDR3 nucleotides read TGCGCCAGCAGCCCCCAAGCGGCGAGCTCCTACAATGAGCAGTTCTTC.

Only a few counts were recorded for this clone. V is TRBV15 and J is TRBJ1-6; 7 bases align to TRBD1. V gave up 4 bases and J gave up 3 bases; unmatched junction bases: 0. Germline CDR1 is LNHNV and CDR2 is YYDKDF (reference sequence). The CDR3 runs to 14 residues. This CDR3 reads CATSTGGYNSPLHF. In DNA, the CDR3 is TGTGCCACCAGCACAGGGGGCTATAATTCACCCCTCCACTTT.

This clone has just a few counts. The chain recombines TRBV27 with TRBJ1-5, with D tentatively TRBD1 (6 bases). The V gene lost 7 bases and the J gene lost 0 bases, with 13 bases spanning the gap. Per germline, CDR1 MNHEY and CDR2 SMNVEV (reference sequence). The CDR3 totals 15 residues. The CDR3 reads CASTKTGYSNQPQHF. The DNA of the CDR3 is TGTGCCAGCACCAAAACAGGGTATAGCAATCAGCCCCAGCATTTT.

This chain connects TRBV9 to TRBJ2-2; D assignment may be TRBD1 or TRBD2 (6 bases each). Looked up from germline, CDR1 is SGDLS and CDR2 is YYNGEE. This CDR3 contains 15 residues. The ends were cut back, 0 bases at V and 6 bases at J, with 12 bases in the middle. CDR3: CASSVGGAQAGELFF. The CDR3 DNA sequence: TGTGCCAGCAGCGTAGGGGGGGCGCAGGCCGGGGAGCTGTTTTTT.

The chain links TRBV5-6 to TRBJ1-6; TRBD1 matches at 7 bases. Germline V gene lookup returns CDR1 SGHDT and CDR2 YYEEEE. The CDR3 loop spans 16 amino acids. With V trimmed by 4 bases and J by 13 bases, 17 bases remained unmatched. The CDR3 sequence: CASSIGTGTAADPLHF. For the CDR3, the DNA is TGTGCCAGCAGCATAGGGACCGGGACAGCCGCAGATCCCCTCCACTTT. Full variable domain (rest looked up from reference TRBV5-6 and TRBJ1-6): DAGVTQSPTHLIKTRGQQVTLRCSPKSGHDTVSWYQQALGQGPQFIFQYYEEEERQRGNFPDRFSGHQFPNYSSELNVNALLLGDSALYLCASSIGTGTAADPLHFGNGTRLTVT.

This clone occurred a few times. J is TRBJ2-2 and V is TRBV5-4; TRBD2 matches at 7 bases. J was trimmed by 7 bases and V by 5 bases; bases with no gene match: 5. This CDR3 has 13 residues. Germline V lookup: CDR1 SGHNT, CDR2 YYREEE (reference sequence). Here the CDR3 reads CASSLAGGGELFF. In DNA, the CDR3 is TGTGCCAGCAGTTTAGCGGGCGGCGGGGAGCTGTTTTTT. The full variable domain, completed using reference TRBV5-4 and TRBJ2-2, is ETGVTQSPTHLIKTRGQQVTLRCSSQSGHNTVSWYQQALGQGPQFIFQYYREEENGRGNFPPRFSGLQFPNYSSELNVNALELDDSALYLCASSLAGGGELFFGEGSRLTVL.

This sequence joins TRBV6-5 and TRBJ1-4, with D maybe TRBD1 (5 bases). The germline V gene encodes CDR1 MNHEY and CDR2 SVGAGI. The CDR3 runs 13 residues. Trimming pared 7 bases from V and 11 bases from J, leaving 17 bases between. CDR3 bases: TGTGCCAGCACCGGGGAAGACAGATGGAAACTGTTTTTT. This sequence encodes CASTGEDRWKLFF.

The rearrangement links TRBV9 to TRBJ1-6; 8 nucleotides match TRBD1. The J segment lost 0 bases and the V segment lost 4 bases, leaving 6 bases of the junction unmatched. CDR3 length: 17 amino acids. The V gene's germline CDR1 is SGDLS and CDR2 YYNGEE. CDR3 amino acids: CASSPRTGSSYNSPLHF. The CDR3, as DNA: TGTGCCAGCAGCCCCCGGACAGGGAGCTCCTATAATTCACCCCTCCACTTT.

The chain links TRBV6-1 to TRBJ1-2; the D gene is possibly TRBD1 (6 bases). Germline V gene lookup returns CDR1 MNHNS and CDR2 SASEGT. The V end was cut by 3 bases, the J end by 2 bases, with 16 bases between. This CDR3 contains 16 residues. The CDR3 DNA follows: TGTGCCAGCAGTGATGCCGGGACATCCAAAAACTATGGCTACACCTTC. Translated, it gives CASSDAGTSKNYGYTF.

The CDR3 here is CASSEWGGWGSSQFF. The CDR3 coding sequence is TGTGCCAGCAGTGAATGGGGCGGGTGGGGATCGTCGCAGTTCTTC. The chain couples TRBV6-1 to TRBJ2-1, with D perhaps TRBD1 or TRBD2 (5 bases each). The CDR3 contains 15 residues. Looked up from germline, CDR1 is MNHNS and CDR2 is SASEGT. Deletions cut 2 bases from V and 12 bases from J, with 20 bases between.

The chain joins TRBV28 to TRBJ2-5; the D is unclear. With 6 bases removed from V and 5 bases from J, the gap between germline ends came to 7 bases. In germline, CDR1 is MDHEN, CDR2 SYDVKM. CDR3 length: 11 residues. CDR3: CASSPSETQYF. In nucleotides, the CDR3 is TGTGCCAGCAGCCCCTCGGAGACCCAGTACTTC.

DNA of the CDR3: TGTGCCAGCAGTGAAGGGGCGGGAGGGCACGCTGGGGAGACCCAGTACTTC. It encodes CASSEGAGGHAGETQYF. The V and J genes are TRBV25-1 and TRBJ2-5, with TRBD2 matching 9 bases. CDR1 and CDR2 from the germline V gene are MGHDK and SYGVNS. Germline trimming cut 2 bases from V and 5 bases from J; bases unmatched to any gene: 12. The CDR3 is 17 amino acids.

Here the CDR3 DNA reads TGTGCCAGCAGTGAACAGGGGGCTCTTGGGACTGAAGCTTTCTTT. Translation gives CASSEQGALGTEAFF. This rearrangement joins TRBV6-1 to TRBJ1-1; 8 bases align to TRBD1. Germline V CDR1 and CDR2: MNHNS, SASEGT. The CDR3 extends over 15 amino acids. J was trimmed by 5 bases and V by 2 bases; bases with no gene match: 7.